This TCR beta chain was sequenced during a study of blood T cells in healthy people across ages. CDR1 is SGHTA, CDR2 FQGNSA, per germline. The CDR3 has 16 amino acids. The trim removed 4 bases at V and 2 bases at J, leaving 10 bases unmatched. Isolation of PBMCs gave at least 7 million cells per sample. A second PCR of about 7 to 12 cycles used a sample-barcoded 5' primer and a J-beta primer mix. TCRdb itself ran the 5' RACE reads through MiXCR, one entry per CDR3 protein. The sample consists of about 1.1 million distinct CDR3 sequences, 30% to 40% of them appearing once. The chain has TRBV7-2 and TRBJ1-1, with 7 bases aligning to TRBD1. The receptor was isolated from a man between 18 and 35 years old in good health. Sequencing input: blood. The CDR3 spells CASSYKIGGGNTEAFF. The DNA for the CDR3 is TGTGCCAGCAGCTACAAAATAGGAGGGGGCAACACTGAAGCTTTCTTT.